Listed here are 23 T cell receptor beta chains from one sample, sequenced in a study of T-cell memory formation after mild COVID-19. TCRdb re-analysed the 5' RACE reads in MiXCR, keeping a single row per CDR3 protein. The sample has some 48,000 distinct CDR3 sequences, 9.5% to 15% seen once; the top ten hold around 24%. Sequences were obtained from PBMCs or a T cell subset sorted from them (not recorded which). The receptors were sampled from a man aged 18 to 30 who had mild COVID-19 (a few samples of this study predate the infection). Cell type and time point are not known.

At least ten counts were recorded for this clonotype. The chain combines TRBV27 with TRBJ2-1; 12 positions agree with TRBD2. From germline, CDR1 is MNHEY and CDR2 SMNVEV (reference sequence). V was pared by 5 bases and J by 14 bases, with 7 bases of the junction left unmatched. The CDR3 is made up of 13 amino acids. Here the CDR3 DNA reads TGTGCCAGCAGTCCACGGACTAGCGGGGTAGAGTTCTTC. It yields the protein CASSPRTSGVEFF.

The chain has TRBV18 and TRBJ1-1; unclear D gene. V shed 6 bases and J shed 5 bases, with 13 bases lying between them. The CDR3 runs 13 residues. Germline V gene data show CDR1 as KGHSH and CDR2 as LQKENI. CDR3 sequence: CASSPYFKTEAFF. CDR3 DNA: TGTGCCAGCTCCCCTTATTTCAAGACTGAAGCTTTCTTT. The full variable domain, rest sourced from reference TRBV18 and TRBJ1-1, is NAGVMQNPRHLVRRRGQEARLRCSPMKGHSHVYWYRQLPEEGLKFMVYLQKENIIDESGMPKERFSAEFPKEGPSILRIQQVVRGDSAAYFCASSPYFKTEAFFGQGTRLTVV.

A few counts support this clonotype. The CDR3 DNA follows: TGTGCCAGCAGCCCCTGGCGTAGGGGTGGTGAGACCCAGTACTTC. It yields the protein CASSPWRRGGETQYF. The chain combines TRBV5-4 with TRBJ2-5; D is possibly TRBD1 (5 bases). Deletions cut 4 bases from V and 5 bases from J, with 18 bases between. The CDR3 extends over 15 amino acids. The germline V gene has CDR1 SGHNT and CDR2 YYREEE (reference sequence).

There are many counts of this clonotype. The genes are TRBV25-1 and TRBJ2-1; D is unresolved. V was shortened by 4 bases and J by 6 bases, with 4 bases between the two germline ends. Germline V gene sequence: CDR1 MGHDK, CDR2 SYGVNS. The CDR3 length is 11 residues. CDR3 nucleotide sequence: TGTGCCAGCAGTGGGGCCAATGAGCAGTTCTTC. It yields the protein CASSGANEQFF. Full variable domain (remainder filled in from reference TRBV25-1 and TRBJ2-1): EADIYQTPRYLVIGTGKKITLECSQTMGHDKMYWYQQDPGMELHLIHYSYGVNSTEKGDLSSESTVSRIRTEHFPLTLESARPSHTSQYLCASSGANEQFFGPGTRLTVL.

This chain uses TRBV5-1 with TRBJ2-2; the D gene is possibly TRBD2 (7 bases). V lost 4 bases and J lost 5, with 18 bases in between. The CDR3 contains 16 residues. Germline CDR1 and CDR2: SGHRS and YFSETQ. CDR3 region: CASSPRGGGVTGELFF. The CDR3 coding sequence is TGCGCCAGCAGCCCCCGGGGAGGGGGTGTAACCGGGGAGCTGTTTTTT.

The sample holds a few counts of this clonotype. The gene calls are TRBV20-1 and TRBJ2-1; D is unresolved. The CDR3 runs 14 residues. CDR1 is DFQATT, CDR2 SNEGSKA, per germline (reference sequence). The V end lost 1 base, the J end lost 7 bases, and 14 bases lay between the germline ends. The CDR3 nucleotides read TGCAGTGCTAGAGTTATCTGGCGGATGAATGAGCAGTTCTTC. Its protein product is CSARVIWRMNEQFF.

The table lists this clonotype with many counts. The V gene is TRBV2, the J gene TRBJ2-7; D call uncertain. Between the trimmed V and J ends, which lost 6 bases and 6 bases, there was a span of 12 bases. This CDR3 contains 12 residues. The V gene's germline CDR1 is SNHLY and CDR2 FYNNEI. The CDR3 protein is CASRDPRFEQYF. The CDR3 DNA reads TGTGCCAGCAGGGACCCCCGGTTCGAGCAGTACTTC.

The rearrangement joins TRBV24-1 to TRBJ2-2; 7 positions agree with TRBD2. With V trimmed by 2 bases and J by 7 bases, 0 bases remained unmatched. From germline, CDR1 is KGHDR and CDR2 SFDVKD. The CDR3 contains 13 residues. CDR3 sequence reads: CATSDWGGGELFF. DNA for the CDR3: TGTGCCACCAGTGATTGGGGGGGCGGGGAGCTGTTTTTT.

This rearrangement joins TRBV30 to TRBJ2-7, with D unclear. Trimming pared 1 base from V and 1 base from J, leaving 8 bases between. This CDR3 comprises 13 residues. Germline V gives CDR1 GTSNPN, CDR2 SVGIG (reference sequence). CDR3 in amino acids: CAWSAGPSYEQYF. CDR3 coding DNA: TGTGCCTGGAGTGCTGGTCCTTCCTACGAGCAGTACTTC.

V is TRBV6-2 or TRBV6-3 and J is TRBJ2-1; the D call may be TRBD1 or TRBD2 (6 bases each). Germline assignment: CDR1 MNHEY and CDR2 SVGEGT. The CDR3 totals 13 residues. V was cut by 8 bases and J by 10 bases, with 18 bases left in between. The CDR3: CASGQGGGGEQFF. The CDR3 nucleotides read TGTGCCAGCGGTCAAGGAGGGGGTGGCGAGCAGTTCTTC.

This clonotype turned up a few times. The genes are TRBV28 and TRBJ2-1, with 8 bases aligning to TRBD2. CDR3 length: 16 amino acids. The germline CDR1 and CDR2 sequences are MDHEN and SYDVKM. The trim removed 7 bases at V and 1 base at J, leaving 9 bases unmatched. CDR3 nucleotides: TGTGCCAGCACCTCCGGGGGGGCGAGGTCCTACAATGAGCAGTTCTTC. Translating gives CASTSGGARSYNEQFF.

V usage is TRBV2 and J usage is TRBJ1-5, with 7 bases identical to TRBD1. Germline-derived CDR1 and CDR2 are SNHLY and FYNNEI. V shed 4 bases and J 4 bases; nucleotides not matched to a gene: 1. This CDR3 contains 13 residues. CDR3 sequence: CASSATGNQPQHF. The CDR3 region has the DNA TGTGCCAGCAGTGCGACAGGGAATCAGCCCCAGCATTTT.

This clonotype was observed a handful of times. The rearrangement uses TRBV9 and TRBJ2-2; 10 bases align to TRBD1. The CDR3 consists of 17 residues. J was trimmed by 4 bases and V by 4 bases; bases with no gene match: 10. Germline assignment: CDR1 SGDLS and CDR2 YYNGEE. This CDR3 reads CASSKRQGAGSTGELFF. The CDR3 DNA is TGTGCCAGCAGCAAACGACAGGGGGCGGGAAGCACCGGGGAGCTGTTTTTT.

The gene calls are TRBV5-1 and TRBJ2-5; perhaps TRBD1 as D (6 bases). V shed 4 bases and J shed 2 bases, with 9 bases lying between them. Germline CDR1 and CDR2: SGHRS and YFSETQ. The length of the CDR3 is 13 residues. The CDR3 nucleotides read TGCGCCAGCAGCAACGGACAGCAAGAGACCCAGTACTTC. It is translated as CASSNGQQETQYF.

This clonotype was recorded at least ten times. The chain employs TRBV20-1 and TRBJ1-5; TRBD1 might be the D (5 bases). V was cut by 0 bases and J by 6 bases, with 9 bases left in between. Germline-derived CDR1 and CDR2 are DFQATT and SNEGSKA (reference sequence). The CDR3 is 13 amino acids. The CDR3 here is CSAREGLAQPQHF. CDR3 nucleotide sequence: TGCAGTGCTAGAGAGGGGCTAGCTCAGCCCCAGCATTTT.

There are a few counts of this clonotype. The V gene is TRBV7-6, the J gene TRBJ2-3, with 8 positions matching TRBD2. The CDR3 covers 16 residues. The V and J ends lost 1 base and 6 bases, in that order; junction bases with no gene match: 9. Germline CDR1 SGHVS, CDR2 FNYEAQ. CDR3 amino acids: CASSLVGRGAQDTQYF. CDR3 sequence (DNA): TGTGCCAGCAGCTTAGTAGGGCGGGGGGCGCAGGATACGCAGTATTTT. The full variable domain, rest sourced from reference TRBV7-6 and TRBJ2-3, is GAGVSQSPRYKVTKRGQDVALRCDPISGHVSLYWYRQALGQGPEFLTYFNYEAQQDKSGLPNDRFSAERPEGSISTLTIQRTEQRDSAMYRCASSLVGRGAQDTQYFGPGTRLTVL.

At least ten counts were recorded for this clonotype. The CDR3 DNA reads TGTGCCGGACTAGGAGACGACTATGGCTACACCTTC. The encoded protein is CAGLGDDYGYTF. The rearrangement links TRBV6-6 to TRBJ1-2; D ambiguous. Germline lookup yields CDR1 MNHNY and CDR2 SVGAGI (reference sequence). The V gene lost 11 bases and the J gene lost 3 bases, with 13 bases spanning the gap. This CDR3 is 12 amino acids long.

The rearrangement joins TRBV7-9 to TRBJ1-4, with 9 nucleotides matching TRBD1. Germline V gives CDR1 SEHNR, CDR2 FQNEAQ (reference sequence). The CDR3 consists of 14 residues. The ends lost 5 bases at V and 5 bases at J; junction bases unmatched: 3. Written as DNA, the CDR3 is TGTGCCAGCAGCCCGGGACAGGGCAATGAAAAACTGTTTTTT. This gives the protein CASSPGQGNEKLFF.

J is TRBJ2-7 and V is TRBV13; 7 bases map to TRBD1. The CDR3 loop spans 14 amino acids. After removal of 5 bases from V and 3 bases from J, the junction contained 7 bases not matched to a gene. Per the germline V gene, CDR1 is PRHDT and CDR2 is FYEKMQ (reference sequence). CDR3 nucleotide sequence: TGTGCCAGCAGCAAGTGGGGACAGAGCTACGAGCAGTACGTC. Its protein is CASSKWGQSYEQYV.

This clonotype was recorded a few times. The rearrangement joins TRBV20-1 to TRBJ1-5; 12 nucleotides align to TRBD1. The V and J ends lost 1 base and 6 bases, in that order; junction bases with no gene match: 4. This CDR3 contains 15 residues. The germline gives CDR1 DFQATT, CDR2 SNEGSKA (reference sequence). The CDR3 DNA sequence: TGCAGTGCTAGAGGTGGGACAGGGGGCGGTCAGCCCCAGCATTTT. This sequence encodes CSARGGTGGGQPQHF.

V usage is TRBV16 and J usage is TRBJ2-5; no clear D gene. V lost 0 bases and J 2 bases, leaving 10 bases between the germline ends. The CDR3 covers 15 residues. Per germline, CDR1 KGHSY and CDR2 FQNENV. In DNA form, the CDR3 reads TGTGCCAGCAGCCAATCCCGGGTCCAACAAGAGACCCAGTACTTC. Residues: CASSQSRVQQETQYF.

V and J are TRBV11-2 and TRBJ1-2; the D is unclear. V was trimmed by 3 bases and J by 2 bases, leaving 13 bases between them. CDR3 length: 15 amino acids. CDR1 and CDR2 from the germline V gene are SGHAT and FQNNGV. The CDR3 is CASSFDPSENYGYTF. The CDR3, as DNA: TGTGCCAGCAGCTTCGACCCTTCCGAAAACTATGGCTACACCTTC.

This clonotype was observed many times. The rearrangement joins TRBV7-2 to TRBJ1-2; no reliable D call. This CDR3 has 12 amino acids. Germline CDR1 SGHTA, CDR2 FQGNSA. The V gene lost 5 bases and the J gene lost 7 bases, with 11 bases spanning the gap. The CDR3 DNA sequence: TGTGCCAGCAGCCCCACGCTGCGTGGCTACACCTTC. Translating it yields CASSPTLRGYTF.